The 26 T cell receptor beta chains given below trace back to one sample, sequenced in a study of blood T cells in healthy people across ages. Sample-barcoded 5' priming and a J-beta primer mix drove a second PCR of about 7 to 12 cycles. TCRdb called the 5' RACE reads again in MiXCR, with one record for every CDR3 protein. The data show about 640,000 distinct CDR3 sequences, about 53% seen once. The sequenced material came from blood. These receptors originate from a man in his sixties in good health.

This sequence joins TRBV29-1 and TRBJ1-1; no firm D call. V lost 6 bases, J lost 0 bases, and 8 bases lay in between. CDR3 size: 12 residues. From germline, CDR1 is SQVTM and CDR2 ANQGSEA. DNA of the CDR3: TGCAGCGTGGGAGACATGAACACTGAAGCTTTCTTT. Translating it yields CSVGDMNTEAFF.

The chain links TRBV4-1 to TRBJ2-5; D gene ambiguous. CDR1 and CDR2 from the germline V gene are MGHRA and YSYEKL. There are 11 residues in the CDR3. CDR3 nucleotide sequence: TGCGGCTGGGGTATGAAAGAGACCCAGTACTTC. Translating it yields CGWGMKETQYF.

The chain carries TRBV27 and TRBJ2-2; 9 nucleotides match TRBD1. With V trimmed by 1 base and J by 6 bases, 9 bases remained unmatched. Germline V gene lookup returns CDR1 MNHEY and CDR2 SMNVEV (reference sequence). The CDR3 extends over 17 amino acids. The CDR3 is CASSLFQGQGSSGELFF. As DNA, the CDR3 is TGTGCCAGCAGTTTATTTCAGGGACAGGGCTCATCCGGGGAGCTGTTTTTT.

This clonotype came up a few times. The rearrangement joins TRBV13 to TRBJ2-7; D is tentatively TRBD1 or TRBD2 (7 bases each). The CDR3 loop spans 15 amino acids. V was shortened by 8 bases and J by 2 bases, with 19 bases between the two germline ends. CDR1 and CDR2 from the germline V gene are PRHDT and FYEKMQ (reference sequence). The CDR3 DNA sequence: TGTGCCAGCGCTCACAGGGGAGGGCGCGCCTACGAGCAGTACTTC. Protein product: CASAHRGGRAYEQYF.

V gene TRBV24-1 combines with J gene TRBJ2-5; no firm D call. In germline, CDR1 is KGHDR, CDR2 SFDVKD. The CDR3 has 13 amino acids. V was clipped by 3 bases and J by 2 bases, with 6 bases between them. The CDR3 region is CATSDSRQETQYF. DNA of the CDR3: TGTGCCACCAGTGATAGTCGGCAAGAGACCCAGTACTTC.

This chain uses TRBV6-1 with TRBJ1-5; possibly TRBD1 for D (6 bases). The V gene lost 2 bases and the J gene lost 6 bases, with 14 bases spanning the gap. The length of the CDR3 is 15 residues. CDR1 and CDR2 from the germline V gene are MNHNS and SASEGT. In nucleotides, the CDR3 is TGTGCCAGCAGTGAATTTAGGGGGGTAAGTCAGCCCCAGCATTTT. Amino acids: CASSEFRGVSQPQHF.

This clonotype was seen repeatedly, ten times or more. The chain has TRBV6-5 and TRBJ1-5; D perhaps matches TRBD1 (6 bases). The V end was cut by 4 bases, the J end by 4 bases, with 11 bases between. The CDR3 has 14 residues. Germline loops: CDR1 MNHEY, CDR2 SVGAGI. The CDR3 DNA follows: TGTGCCAGCAGTTTTGGGCAGGGGAATCAGCCCCAGCATTTT. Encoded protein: CASSFGQGNQPQHF.

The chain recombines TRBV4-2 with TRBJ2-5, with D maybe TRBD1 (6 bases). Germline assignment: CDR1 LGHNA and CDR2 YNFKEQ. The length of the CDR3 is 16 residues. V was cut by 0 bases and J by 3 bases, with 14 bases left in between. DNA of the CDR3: TGTGCCAGCAGCCAAGATCCAGGGGCCCCTGAAGAGACCCAGTACTTC. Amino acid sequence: CASSQDPGAPEETQYF.

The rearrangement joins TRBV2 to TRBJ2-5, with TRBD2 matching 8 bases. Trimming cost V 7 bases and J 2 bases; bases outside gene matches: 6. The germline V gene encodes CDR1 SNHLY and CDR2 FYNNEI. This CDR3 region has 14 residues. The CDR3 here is CASTLAGTQETQYF. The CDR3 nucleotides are TGTGCCAGCACCCTAGCGGGTACTCAAGAGACCCAGTACTTC.

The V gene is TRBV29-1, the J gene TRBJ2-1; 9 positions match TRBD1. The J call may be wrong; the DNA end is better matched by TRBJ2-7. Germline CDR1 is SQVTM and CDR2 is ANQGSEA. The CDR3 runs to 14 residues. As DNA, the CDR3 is TGCAGCGGGACTCGGGGACAGGGAAACAATGAGCAGTACTTC. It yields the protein CSGTRGQGNNEQYF.

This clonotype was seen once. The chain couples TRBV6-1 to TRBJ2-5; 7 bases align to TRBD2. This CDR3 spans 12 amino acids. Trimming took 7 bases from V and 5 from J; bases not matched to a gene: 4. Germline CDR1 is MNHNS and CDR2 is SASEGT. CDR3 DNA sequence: TGTGCCAGCAAGCTGGGGGGGGAGACCCAGTACTTC. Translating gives CASKLGGETQYF.

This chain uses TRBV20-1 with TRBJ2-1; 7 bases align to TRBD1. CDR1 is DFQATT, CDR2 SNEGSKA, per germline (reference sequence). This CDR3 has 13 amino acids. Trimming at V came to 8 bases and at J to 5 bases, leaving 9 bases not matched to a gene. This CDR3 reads CSTAGQVDNEQFF. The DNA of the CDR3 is TGCAGTACCGCAGGACAGGTAGACAATGAGCAGTTCTTC.

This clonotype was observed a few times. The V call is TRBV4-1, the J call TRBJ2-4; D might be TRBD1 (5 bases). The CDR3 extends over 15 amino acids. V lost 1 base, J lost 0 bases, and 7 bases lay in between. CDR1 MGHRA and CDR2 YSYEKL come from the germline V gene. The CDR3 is CASSQGQLAKNIQYF. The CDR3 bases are TGCGCCAGCAGCCAAGGACAGTTAGCCAAAAACATTCAGTACTTC.

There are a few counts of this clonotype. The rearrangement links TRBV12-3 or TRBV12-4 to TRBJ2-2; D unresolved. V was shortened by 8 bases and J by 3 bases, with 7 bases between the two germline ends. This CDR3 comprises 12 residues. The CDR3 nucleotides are TGTGCCAGCCACTCGGACACCGGGGAGCTGTTTTTT. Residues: CASHSDTGELFF.

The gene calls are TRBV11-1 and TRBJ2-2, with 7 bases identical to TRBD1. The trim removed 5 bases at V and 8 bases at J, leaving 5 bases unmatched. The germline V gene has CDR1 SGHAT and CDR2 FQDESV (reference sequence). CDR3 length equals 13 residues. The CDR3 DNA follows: TGTGCCAGCAGCCGAGGGACAGCTGGGGAGCTGTTTTTT. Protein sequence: CASSRGTAGELFF.

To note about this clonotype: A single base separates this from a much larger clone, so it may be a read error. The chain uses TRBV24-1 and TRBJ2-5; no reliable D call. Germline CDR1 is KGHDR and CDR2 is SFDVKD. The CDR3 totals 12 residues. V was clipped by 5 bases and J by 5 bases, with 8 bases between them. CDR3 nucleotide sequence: TGTGCCACCAGTGTACGTTCCGAGACCCAGTACTTC. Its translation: CATSVRSETQYF.

CDR3 bases: TGCGCCAGCAGCTTGAGTCTGCGGGGGGCCTACAATGAGCAGTTCTTC. This codes for CASSLSLRGAYNEQFF. V is TRBV5-1 and J is TRBJ2-1; 8 positions agree with TRBD2. Germline V gene lookup returns CDR1 SGHRS and CDR2 YFSETQ. Trimming took 1 base from V and 2 from J; bases not matched to a gene: 5. The CDR3 consists of 16 residues.

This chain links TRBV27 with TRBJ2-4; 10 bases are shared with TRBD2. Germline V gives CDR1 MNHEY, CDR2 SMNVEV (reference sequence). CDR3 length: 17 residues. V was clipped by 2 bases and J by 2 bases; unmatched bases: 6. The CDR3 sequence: CASSLPGLAVTKNIQYF. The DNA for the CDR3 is TGTGCCAGCAGTTTACCTGGACTAGCGGTAACCAAAAACATTCAGTACTTC.

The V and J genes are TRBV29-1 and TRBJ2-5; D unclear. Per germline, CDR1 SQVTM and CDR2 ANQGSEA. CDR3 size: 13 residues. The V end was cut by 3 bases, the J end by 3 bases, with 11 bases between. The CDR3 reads CSVDRAGEETQYF. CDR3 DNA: TGCAGCGTTGACCGGGCTGGGGAAGAGACCCAGTACTTC.

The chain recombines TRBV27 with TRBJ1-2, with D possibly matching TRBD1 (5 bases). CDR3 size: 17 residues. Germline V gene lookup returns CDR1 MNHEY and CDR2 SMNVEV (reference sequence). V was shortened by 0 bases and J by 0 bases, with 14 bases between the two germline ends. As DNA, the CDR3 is TGTGCCAGCAGTTTATCCGCCGGGGCGCAAGCTAACTATGGCTACACCTTC. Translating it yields CASSLSAGAQANYGYTF.

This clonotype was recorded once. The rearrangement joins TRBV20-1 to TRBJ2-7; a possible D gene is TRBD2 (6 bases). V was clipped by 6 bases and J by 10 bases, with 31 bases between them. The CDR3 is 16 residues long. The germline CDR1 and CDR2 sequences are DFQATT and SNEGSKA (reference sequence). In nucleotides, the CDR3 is TGCAGTGCCAAGGGGACTCCCGGCCTCATAAAGGAGGCCCAGTACTTC. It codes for CSAKGTPGLIKEAQYF.

In nucleotides, the CDR3 is TGTGCCAGCAGTTGGCCTAGCGGGGGGTCCTACAATGAGCAGTTCTTC. Translated: CASSWPSGGSYNEQFF. This chain links TRBV6-6 with TRBJ2-1, with 11 bases matching TRBD2. Germline lookup yields CDR1 MNHNY and CDR2 SVGAGI (reference sequence). This CDR3 has 16 amino acids. V lost 4 bases to trimming and J lost 1 base; unmatched junction nucleotides: 3.

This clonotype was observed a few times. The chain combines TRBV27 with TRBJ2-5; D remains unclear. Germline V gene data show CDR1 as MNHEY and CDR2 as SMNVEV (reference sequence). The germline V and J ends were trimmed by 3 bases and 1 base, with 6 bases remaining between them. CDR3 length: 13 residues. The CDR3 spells CASSFRIQETQYF. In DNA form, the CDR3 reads TGTGCCAGCAGTTTTCGCATCCAAGAGACCCAGTACTTC.

CDR3 residues: CASRPRLQWNEQFF. The CDR3 DNA is TGTGCCAGCAGGCCCAGACTCCAATGGAATGAGCAGTTCTTC. J is TRBJ2-1 and V is TRBV2; no clear D gene. This CDR3 comprises 14 residues. Germline lookup yields CDR1 SNHLY and CDR2 FYNNEI. Trimming left V 6 bases short and J 7 bases short, with 16 bases between.

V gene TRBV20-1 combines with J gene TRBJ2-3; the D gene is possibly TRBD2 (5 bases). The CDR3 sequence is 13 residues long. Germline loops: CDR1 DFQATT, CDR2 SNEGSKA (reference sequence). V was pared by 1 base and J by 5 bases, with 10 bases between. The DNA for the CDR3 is TGCAGTGCTAGAGTGATGGGGAGAGATACGCAGTATTTT. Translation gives CSARVMGRDTQYF.

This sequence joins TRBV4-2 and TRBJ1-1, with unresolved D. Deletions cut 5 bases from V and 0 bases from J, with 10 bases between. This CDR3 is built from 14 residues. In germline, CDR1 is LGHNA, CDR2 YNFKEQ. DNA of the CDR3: TGTGCCAGCAGCTATCGCCGGGTGAACACTGAAGCTTTCTTT. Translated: CASSYRRVNTEAFF.